This entry is about one TCR beta chain. Its antigen is unknown. Per-nucleotide qualities are absent, and no much larger clonotype sits a single base away. V is cut by 1 base and J by 6 bases, and the space between the germline ends is 10 bases. Taken from cysteine to phenylalanine, the CDR3 has 13 residues. The only DNA kept is the CDR3, 39 bases in frame from the first base. The germline V gene gives CDR1 as MGHRA and CDR2 as YSYEKL. The data originate from a study of T cell repertoires in cytomegalovirus infection (dated by TCRdb to between 2018 and 2021). Turning to the overall study: The HLA type of each donor mattered for the analysis, because public TCR beta signatures pointed to carriage of CMV infection along with the matching HLA type. Paper-wide results and their limitations: The ex vivo response was dominated by HLA-C-restricted CMV-specific TCR beta clonotypes, which also provided the single most frequent clonotype in two of eight donors. In both this cohort and an independent roughly 360-donor cohort, the cumulative frequency of public TCR beta family members distinguished carriers of CMV infection plus the relevant HLA type.

Instrument on record: Illumina HiSeq 1500. Clones were called with MiXCR by TCRdb after fastp trimmed the public reads at Q25, and only in-frame beta chains were retained. Each entry merges the rows of one CDR3 protein and shows their most common DNA and genes. The sample table shows about 530,000 distinct CDR3 sequences, and approximately 25% are seen once. Approximately 13% of the sample rests with the top ten. The TCR sequence derives from a human donor in good health (CMV status not recorded). Some clones in this sample may be carry-over from other donors' samples. The sample comprised PBMCs. The sequence links TRBV4-1 to TRBJ2-7; there is no confident call for the D gene. The CDR3 protein is CASSQVGMVEQYF. Here is the DNA: TGCGCCAGCAGCCAAGTTGGGATGGTCGAGCAGTACTTC.